The 9 T cell receptor beta chains below all came from one sample that was sequenced in a study of cytomegalovirus exposure and HLA in healthy donors. Primers included in the PCR were 60 Vbeta and 13 Jbeta primers. Produced via immunoSEQ multiplex PCR; TCRdb's table is partial and in-frame only. The table records around 110,000 clones, around a tenth of them present only once. The sample consisted of PBMCs. These receptors originate from a man aged 30-40 years in good health and CMV-seronegative.

V usage is TRBV19 and J usage is TRBJ2-7; 11 bases line up with TRBD2. The CDR3 sequence is 15 residues long. Germline CDR1 reads LNHDA; CDR2 reads SQIVND (reference sequence). The ends lost 7 bases at V and 1 base at J; junction bases unmatched: 6. CDR3 in amino acids: CASTPTSGASYEQYF. DNA for the CDR3: TGTGCCAGTACCCCGACTAGCGGGGCGTCCTACGAGCAGTACTTC.

CDR3 region: CASRPVRGTDTQYF. The CDR3 DNA reads as TGTGCCAGCAGACCCGTCCGGGGAACAGATACGCAGTATTTT. The genes are TRBV5-6 and TRBJ2-3, with a possible D match to TRBD2 (5 bases). V gave up 5 bases and J gave up 3 bases, with 13 bases separating them. The CDR3 sequence is 14 residues long. Germline V gives CDR1 SGHDT, CDR2 YYEEEE. Based on the CDR3 plus reference TRBV5-6 and TRBJ2-3, the full variable domain is DAGVTQSPTHLIKTRGQQVTLRCSPKSGHDTVSWYQQALGQGPQFIFQYYEEEERQRGNFPDRFSGHQFPNYSSELNVNALLLGDSALYLCASRPVRGTDTQYFGPGTRLTVL.

This chain connects TRBV30 to TRBJ1-3; the D is unclear. The CDR3 runs to 12 residues. The V and J ends lost 2 bases and 4 bases respectively, with 6 bases between them. CDR1 is GTSNPN and CDR2 is SVGIG in the germline V gene (reference sequence). The CDR3 DNA reads as TGTGCCTGGAGTACTCTGGGAAACACCATATATTTT. Amino acid sequence: CAWSTLGNTIYF. Drawing the rest from reference TRBV30 and TRBJ1-3, the complete variable domain is SQTIHQWPATLVQPVGSPLSLECTVEGTSNPNLYWYRQAAGRGLQLLFYSVGIGQISSEVPQNLSASRPQDRQFILSSKKLLLSDSGFYLCAWSTLGNTIYFGEGSWLTVV.

This clone has just a few counts. The chain has TRBV2 and TRBJ1-5, with a tentative D call TRBD1 (5 bases). V was cut by 6 bases and J by 3 bases, with 9 bases left in between. Germline V gene data show CDR1 as SNHLY and CDR2 as FYNNEI. The CDR3 consists of 13 residues. CDR3 in DNA: TGTGCCAGCAGAGGAGGGGTCAATCAGCCCCAGCATTTT. Translation gives CASRGGVNQPQHF.

This clone was counted a few times. This chain connects TRBV19 to TRBJ2-3; 9 positions agree with TRBD2. The CDR3 is 14 residues long. The germline V gene encodes CDR1 LNHDA and CDR2 SQIVND (reference sequence). Unmatched junction bases numbered 5, after V lost 5 bases and J lost 5 bases. The CDR3 DNA follows: TGTGCCAGTAGTGAGGGACTAGCTGTAGATACGCAGTATTTT. Protein: CASSEGLAVDTQYF.

The rearrangement joins TRBV5-4 to TRBJ1-6, with D perhaps TRBD1 (5 bases). V lost 3 bases and J 7 bases, leaving 14 bases between the germline ends. The CDR3 contains 15 residues. CDR1 SGHNT and CDR2 YYREEE come from the germline V gene (reference sequence). CDR3 nucleotide sequence: TGTGCCAGCAGCTCGGGACTCGGAGGGAATTCACCCCTCCACTTT. It codes for CASSSGLGGNSPLHF.

This clone was seen a few times. This rearrangement joins TRBV6-5 to TRBJ1-5, with D hard to call. The length of the CDR3 is 15 residues. Trimming removed 6 bases at V and 0 bases at J, with 12 bases between. Germline V lookup: CDR1 MNHEY, CDR2 SVGAGI. For the CDR3, the DNA is TGTGCCAGCAGCCATACCGCGGGTAGCAATCAGCCCCAGCATTTT. Its protein product is CASSHTAGSNQPQHF.

This clone was counted a few times. The chain recombines TRBV15 with TRBJ1-5, with D perhaps matching TRBD1 (5 bases). The germline V gene has CDR1 LNHNV and CDR2 YYDKDF (reference sequence). The length of the CDR3 is 15 residues. The V end lost 5 bases, the J end lost 3 bases, and 14 bases lay between the germline ends. The CDR3 sequence: CATSSRRQLNQPQHF. In DNA form, the CDR3 reads TGTGCCACCAGCTCCCGGAGACAGCTCAATCAGCCCCAGCATTTT.

The chain joins TRBV29-1 to TRBJ2-1; TRBD2 matches at 7 bases. CDR1 and CDR2 from the germline V gene are SQVTM and ANQGSEA. V was clipped by 8 bases and J by 6 bases; unmatched bases: 13. The CDR3 contains 14 residues. CDR3 amino acids: CSPKAQGGSNEQFF. The CDR3 nucleotides read TGCAGCCCCAAGGCCCAGGGAGGGAGCAATGAGCAGTTCTTC.